This record covers a single T cell receptor beta chain. The CDR3 totals 14 residues. Germline V gene data show CDR1 as LNHDA and CDR2 as SQIVND (reference sequence). Trimming left V 4 bases short and J 7 bases short, with 13 bases between. Clones were sequenced by immunoSEQ multiplex PCR, and TCRdb holds only the in-frame ones, with some missing. The data hold about 400,000 clones, with approximately 90% observed a single time. The data belong to a study of Ad26.COV2.S vaccination and SARS-CoV-2 variants. Background on the study: Recipients of Ad26.COV2.S got it intramuscularly, once or twice 56 days apart.

As for treatment: some 20 received Ad26.COV2.S at low or high dose, single or two shots; about 5 received placebo; per-sample allocation not given. At day 63 after the first vaccine or placebo injection, samples were drawn. Donation was by an adult aged 18-55 years who was in Boston. The receptor was derived from a person between 18 and 60 years old who received the Ad26.COV2.S COVID-19 vaccine or a placebo. The chain joins TRBV19 to TRBJ1-4; D is possibly TRBD1 (5 bases). This material consisted of peripheral blood, taken in a trial of Ad26.COV2.S vaccine versus placebo. The CDR3 nucleotides read TGTGCCAGTAGTACGACGGGGGGTCGTGAAAAACTGTTTTTT. Translated, it gives CASSTTGGREKLFF.